The clone carrying this T cell receptor beta chain was observed a handful of times. As yet, its antigen is unknown. These data come from a study of response to subunit inactivated influenza vaccine. Broader study findings: Researchers suggested that each seasonal influenza vaccination recruits few new T cells.

TCRdb ran MiXCR on the RT-PCR reads and lists one entry per CDR3 protein. Seen here are about 650,000 distinct CDR3 sequences, about 15% observed once, and the top ten hold less than 8.5%. V was pared by 6 bases and J by 3 bases, with 6 bases of the junction left unmatched. CDR3 length: 15 residues. The germline CDR1 and CDR2 sequences are MNHEY and SVGEGT. This TCR came from a middle-aged man who received an inactivated influenza vaccine. The chain is built from TRBV6-2 or TRBV6-3 and TRBJ2-3; 10 nucleotides align to TRBD2. The material sequenced was PBMCs from blood, taken around 15 days before vaccination. Here the CDR3 reads CASSGTSEPTDTQYF. The CDR3 bases are TGTGCCAGCAGCGGGACTAGCGAACCAACAGATACGCAGTATTTT.